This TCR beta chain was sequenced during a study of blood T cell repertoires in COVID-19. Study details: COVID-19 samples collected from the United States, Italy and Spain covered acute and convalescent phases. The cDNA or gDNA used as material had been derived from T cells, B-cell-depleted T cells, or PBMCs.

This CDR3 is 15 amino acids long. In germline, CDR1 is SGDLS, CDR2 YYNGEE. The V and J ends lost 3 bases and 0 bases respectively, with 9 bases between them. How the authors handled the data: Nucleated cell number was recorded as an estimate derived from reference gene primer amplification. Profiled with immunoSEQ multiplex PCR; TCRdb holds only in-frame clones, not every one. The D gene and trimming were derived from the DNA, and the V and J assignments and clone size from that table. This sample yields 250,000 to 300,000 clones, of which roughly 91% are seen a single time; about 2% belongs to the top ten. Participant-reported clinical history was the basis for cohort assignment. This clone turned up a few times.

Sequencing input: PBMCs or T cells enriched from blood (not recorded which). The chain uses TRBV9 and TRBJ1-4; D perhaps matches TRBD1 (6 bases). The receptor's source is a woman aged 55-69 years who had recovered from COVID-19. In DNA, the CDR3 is TGTGCCAGCAGCGAATCAGGGGCAACTAATGAAAAACTGTTTTTT. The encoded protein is CASSESGATNEKLFF.